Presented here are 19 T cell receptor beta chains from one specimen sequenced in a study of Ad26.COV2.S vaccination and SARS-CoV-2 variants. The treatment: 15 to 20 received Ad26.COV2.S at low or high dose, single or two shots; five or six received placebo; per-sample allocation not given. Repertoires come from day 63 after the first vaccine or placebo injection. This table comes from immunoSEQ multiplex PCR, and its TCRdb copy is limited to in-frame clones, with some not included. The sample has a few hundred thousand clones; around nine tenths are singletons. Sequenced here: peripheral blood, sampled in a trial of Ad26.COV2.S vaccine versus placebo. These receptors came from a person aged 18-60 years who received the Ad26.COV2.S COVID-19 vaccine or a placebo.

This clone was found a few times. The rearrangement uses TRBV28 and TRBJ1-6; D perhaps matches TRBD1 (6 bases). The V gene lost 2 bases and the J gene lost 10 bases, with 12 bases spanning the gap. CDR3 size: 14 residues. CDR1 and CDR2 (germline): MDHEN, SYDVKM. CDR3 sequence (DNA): TGTGCCAGCAGTTTACCCTCAGGGGAATCACCCCTCCACTTT. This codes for CASSLPSGESPLHF. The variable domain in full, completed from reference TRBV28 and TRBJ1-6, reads DVKVTQSSRYLVKRTGEKVFLECVQDMDHENMFWYRQDPGLGLRLIYFSYDVKMKEKGDIPEGYSVSREKKERFSLILESASTNQTSMYLCASSLPSGESPLHFGNGTRLTVT.

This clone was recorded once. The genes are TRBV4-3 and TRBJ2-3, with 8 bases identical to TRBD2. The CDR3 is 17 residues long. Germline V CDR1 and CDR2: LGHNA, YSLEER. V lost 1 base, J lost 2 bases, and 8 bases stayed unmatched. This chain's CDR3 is CASSQVMRAGVTDTQYF. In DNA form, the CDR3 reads TGCGCCAGCAGCCAAGTCATGCGAGCGGGGGTCACAGATACGCAGTATTTT.

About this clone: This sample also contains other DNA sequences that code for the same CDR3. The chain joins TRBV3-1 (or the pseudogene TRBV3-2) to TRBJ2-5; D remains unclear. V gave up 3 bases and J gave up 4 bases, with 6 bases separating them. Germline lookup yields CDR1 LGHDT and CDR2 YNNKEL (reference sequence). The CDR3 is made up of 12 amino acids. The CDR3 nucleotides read TGTGCCAGCAGCCAGGGCCGAGAGACCCAGTACTTC. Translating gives CASSQGRETQYF.

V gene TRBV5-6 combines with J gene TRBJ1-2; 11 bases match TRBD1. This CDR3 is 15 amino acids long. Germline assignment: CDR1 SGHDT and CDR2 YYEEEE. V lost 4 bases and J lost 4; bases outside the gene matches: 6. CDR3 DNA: TGTGCCAGCAGCGCGGACAGGGGGCGCGTCTATGGCTACACCTTC. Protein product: CASSADRGRVYGYTF.

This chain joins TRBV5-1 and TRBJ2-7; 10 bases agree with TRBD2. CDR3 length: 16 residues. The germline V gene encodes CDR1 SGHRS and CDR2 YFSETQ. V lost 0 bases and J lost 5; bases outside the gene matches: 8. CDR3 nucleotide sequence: TGCGCCAGCAGCTTGGGGATGGGACTAGCGTCTGACGAGCAGTACTTC. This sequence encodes CASSLGMGLASDEQYF.

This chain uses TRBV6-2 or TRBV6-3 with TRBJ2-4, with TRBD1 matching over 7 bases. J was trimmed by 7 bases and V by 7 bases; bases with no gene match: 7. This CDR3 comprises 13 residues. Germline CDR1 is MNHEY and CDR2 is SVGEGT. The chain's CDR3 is CASTPGGENIQYF. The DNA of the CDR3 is TGTGCCAGCACCCCAGGGGGAGAGAACATTCAGTACTTC.

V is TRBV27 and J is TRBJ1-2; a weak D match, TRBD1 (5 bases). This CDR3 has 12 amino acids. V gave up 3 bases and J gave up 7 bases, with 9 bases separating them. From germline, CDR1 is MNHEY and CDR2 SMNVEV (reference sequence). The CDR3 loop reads CASSFRGVGYTF. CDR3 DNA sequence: TGTGCCAGCAGTTTTCGAGGGGTTGGCTACACCTTC.

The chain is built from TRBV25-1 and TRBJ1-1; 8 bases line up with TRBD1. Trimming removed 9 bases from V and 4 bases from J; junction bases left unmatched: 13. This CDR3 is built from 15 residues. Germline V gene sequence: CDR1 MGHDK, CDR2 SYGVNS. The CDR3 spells CASERTGYFSTEAFF. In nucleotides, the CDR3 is TGTGCCAGTGAACGGACAGGGTATTTTAGCACTGAAGCTTTCTTT.

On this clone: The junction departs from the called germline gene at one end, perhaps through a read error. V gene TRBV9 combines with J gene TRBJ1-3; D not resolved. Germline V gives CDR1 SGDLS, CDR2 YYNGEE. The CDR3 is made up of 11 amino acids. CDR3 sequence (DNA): TGTGCCAGCAGCGCCTCCCGGGAGCTGATTTTT. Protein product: CASSASRELIF.

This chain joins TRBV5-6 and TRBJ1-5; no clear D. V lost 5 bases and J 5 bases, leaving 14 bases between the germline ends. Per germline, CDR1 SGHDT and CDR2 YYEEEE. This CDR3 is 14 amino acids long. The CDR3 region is CASSQTWSDQPQHF. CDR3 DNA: TGTGCCAGCAGTCAGACTTGGAGCGATCAGCCCCAGCATTTT. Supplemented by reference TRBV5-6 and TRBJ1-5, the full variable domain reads DAGVTQSPTHLIKTRGQQVTLRCSPKSGHDTVSWYQQALGQGPQFIFQYYEEEERQRGNFPDRFSGHQFPNYSSELNVNALLLGDSALYLCASSQTWSDQPQHFGDGTRLSIL.

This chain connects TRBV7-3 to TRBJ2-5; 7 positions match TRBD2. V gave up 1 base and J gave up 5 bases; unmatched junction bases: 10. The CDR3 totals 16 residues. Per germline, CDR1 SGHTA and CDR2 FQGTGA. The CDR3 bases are TGTGCCAGCAGCTTAAGCGGGGCCGGGAGGTTTGAGACCCAGTACTTC. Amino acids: CASSLSGAGRFETQYF.

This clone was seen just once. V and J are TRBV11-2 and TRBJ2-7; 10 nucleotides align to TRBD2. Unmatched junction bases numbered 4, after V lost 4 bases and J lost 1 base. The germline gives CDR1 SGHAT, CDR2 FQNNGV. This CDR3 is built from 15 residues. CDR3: CASSSPSGGSYEQYF. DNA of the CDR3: TGTGCCAGCAGCTCTCCTAGCGGGGGATCCTACGAGCAGTACTTC.

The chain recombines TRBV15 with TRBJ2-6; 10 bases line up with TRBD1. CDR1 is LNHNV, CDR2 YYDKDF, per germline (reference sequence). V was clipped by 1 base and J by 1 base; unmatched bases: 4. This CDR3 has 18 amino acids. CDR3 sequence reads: CATSRVGTGVSGANVLTF. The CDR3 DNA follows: TGTGCCACCAGCAGAGTTGGGACAGGGGTATCTGGGGCCAACGTCCTGACTTTC.

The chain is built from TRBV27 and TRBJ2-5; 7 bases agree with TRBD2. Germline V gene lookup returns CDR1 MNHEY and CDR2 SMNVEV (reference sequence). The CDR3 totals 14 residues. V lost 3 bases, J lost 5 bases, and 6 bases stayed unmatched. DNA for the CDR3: TGTGCCAGCAGTTTCCTCAGCGGGGCGGAGACCCAGTACTTC. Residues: CASSFLSGAETQYF.

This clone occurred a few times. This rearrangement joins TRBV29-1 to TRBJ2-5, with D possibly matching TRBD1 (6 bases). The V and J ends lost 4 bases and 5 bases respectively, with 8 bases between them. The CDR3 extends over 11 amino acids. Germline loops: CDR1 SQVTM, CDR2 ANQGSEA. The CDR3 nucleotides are TGCAGCGTTGGGGGGCGGGAGACCCAGTACTTC. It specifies CSVGGRETQYF.

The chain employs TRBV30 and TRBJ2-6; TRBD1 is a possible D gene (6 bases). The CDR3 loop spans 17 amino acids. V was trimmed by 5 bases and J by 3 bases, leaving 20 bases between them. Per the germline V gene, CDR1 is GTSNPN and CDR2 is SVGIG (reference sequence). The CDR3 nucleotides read TGTGCCTGGGGGAGTGGGGGCGCACCGGTTGGGGCCAACGTCCTGACTTTC. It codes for CAWGSGGAPVGANVLTF.

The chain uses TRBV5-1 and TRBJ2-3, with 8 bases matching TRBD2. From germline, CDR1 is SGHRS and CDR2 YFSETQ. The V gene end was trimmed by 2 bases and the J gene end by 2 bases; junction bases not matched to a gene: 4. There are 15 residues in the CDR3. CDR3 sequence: CASSLQRGITDTQYF. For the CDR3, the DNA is TGCGCCAGCAGCTTACAGCGGGGGATCACAGATACGCAGTATTTT.

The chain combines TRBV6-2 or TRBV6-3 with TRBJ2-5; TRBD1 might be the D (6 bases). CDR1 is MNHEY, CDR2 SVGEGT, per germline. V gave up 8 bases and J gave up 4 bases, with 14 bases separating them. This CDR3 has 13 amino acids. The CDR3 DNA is TGTGCCAGCGGCCCCAGGGGTCCAGAGACCCAGTACTTC. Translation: CASGPRGPETQYF.

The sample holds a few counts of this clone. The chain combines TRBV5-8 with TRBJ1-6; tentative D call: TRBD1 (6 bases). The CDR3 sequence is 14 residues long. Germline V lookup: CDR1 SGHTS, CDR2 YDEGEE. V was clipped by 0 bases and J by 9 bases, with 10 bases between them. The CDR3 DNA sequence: TGTGCCAGCAGCTTGGACAGGGATCGTTCACCCCTCCACTTT. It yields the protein CASSLDRDRSPLHF. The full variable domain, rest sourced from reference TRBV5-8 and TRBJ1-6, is EAGVTQSPTHLIKTRGQQATLRCSPISGHTSVYWYQQALGLGLQFLLWYDEGEERNRGNFPPRFSGRQFPNYSSELNVNALELEDSALYLCASSLDRDRSPLHFGNGTRLTVT.